This entry describes one TCR beta chain. The CDR3 loop spans 16 amino acids. Per the germline V gene, CDR1 is SGHNT and CDR2 is YYREEE (reference sequence). J gave up 0 bases and V 6 bases, and 8 bases lay outside the gene matches. Original processing notes: How many nucleated cells were present was estimated from reference gene primer amplification. TCRdb's copy holds only in-frame clones and misses some; the assay was immunoSEQ multiplex PCR. V, J and clone size were drawn from that table, and D and trimming were deduced from the DNA. Here the sample spans over 110,000 clones, around 80% being singletons. These data originate in a study of blood T cell repertoires in COVID-19. As for the study in general: Sites across the United States, Italy and Spain contributed samples from acute and convalescent COVID-19. The analysed material was cDNA or gDNA that came from T cells, B-cell-depleted T cells, or PBMCs.

The V gene is TRBV5-4, the J gene TRBJ1-1; 10 positions agree with TRBD1. The source material was peripheral blood. The sequence was obtained from a woman aged 55-70 years with acute or convalescent COVID-19. Here the CDR3 reads CASTLRQGAMNTEAFF. DNA for the CDR3: TGTGCCAGCACCCTAAGACAGGGGGCGATGAACACTGAAGCTTTCTTT.